This entry concerns a single T cell receptor beta chain. These data come from a study of blood T cell repertoires in COVID-19. Overall study: T cells, B-cell-depleted T cells, or PBMCs provided the cDNA or gDNA that served as material.

TCRdb's copy holds only in-frame clones and misses some; the assay was immunoSEQ multiplex PCR. The table lists 450,000 to 500,000 clones, approximately 85% of them singletons, with approximately 2.9% in the top ten. The sample comprised peripheral blood. The source is a human donor in a cohort sampled during active COVID-19.

The DNA of the CDR3 is TGTGCCTGGAGCGAGATGACAATAGGCAATCAGCCCCAGCATTTT. Translated, it gives CAWSEMTIGNQPQHF. J is TRBJ1-5 and V is TRBV30; D call uncertain. This CDR3 contains 15 residues. V dropped 3 bases and J dropped 2 bases, with 14 bases sitting between them. The germline gives CDR1 GTSNPN, CDR2 SVGIG (reference sequence).